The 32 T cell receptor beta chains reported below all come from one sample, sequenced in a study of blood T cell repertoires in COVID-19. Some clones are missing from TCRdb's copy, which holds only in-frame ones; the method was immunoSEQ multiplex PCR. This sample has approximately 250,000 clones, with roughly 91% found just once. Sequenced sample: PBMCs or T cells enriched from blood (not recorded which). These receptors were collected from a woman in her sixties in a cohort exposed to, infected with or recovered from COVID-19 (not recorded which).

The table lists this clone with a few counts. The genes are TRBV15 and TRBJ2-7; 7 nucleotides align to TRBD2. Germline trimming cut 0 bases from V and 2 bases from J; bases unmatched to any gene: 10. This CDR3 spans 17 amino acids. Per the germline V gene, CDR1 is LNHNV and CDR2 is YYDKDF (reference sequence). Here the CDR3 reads CATSRDSRGTLTYEQYF. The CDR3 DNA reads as TGTGCCACCAGCAGAGATTCGCGGGGGACCCTCACCTACGAGCAGTACTTC.

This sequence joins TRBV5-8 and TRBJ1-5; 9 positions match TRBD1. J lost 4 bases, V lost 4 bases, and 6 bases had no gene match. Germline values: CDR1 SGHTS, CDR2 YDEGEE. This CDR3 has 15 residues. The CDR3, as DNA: TGTGCCAGCAGCCCTAGGGACAGGGAAAATCAGCCCCAGCATTTT. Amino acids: CASSPRDRENQPQHF.

The CDR3 spells CSVKPRSSYEQYF. CDR3 coding DNA: TGCAGCGTTAAACCTAGGAGCTCCTACGAGCAGTACTTC. V gene TRBV29-1 combines with J gene TRBJ2-7, with D uncertain. This CDR3 is built from 13 residues. V was shortened by 5 bases and J by 0 bases, with 11 bases between the two germline ends. The V gene's germline CDR1 is SQVTM and CDR2 ANQGSEA.

The CDR3 protein is CSVGRGNSYEQYF. DNA of the CDR3: TGCAGCGTTGGTAGGGGAAACTCCTACGAGCAGTACTTC. The chain combines TRBV29-1 with TRBJ2-7, with TRBD1 as a possible D gene (5 bases). CDR1 and CDR2 (germline): SQVTM, ANQGSEA. V was clipped by 4 bases and J by 0 bases, with 10 bases between them. This CDR3 has 13 residues.

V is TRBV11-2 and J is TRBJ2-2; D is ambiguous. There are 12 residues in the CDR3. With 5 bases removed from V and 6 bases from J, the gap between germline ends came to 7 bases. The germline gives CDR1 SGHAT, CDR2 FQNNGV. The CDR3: CASSPFAGELFF. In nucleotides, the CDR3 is TGTGCCAGCAGCCCGTTTGCCGGGGAGCTGTTTTTT.

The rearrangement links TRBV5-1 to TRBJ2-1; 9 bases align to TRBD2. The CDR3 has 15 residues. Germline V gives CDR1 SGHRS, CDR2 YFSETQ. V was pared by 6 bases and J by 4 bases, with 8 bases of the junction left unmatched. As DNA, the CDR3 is TGCGCCAGCAAACCTAGCGGGGAGTCTTACAATGAGCAGTTCTTC. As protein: CASKPSGESYNEQFF.

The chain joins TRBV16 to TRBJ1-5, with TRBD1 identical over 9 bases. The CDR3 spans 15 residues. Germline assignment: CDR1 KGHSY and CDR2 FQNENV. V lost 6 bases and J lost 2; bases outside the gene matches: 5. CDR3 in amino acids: CASSRGQGRNQPQHF. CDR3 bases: TGTGCCAGCAGTCGGGGACAGGGCCGCAATCAGCCCCAGCATTTT.

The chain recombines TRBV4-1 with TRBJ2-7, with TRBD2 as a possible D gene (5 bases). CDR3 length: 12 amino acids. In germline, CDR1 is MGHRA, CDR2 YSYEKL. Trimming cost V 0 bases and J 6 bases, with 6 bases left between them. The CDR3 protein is CASSQDGSEQYF. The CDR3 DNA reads TGCGCCAGCAGCCAAGATGGGAGCGAGCAGTACTTC.

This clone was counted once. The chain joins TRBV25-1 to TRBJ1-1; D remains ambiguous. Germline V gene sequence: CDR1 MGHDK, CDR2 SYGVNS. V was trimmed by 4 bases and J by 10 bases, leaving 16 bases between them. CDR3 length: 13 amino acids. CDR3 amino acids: CASSVRTGRGAFF. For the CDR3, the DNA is TGTGCCAGCAGTGTGAGAACTGGGAGAGGAGCTTTCTTT.

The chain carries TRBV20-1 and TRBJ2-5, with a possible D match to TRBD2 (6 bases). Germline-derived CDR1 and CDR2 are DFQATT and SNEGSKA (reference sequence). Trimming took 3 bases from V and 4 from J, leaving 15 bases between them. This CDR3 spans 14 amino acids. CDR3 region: CSASHYGGRETQYF. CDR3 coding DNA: TGCAGTGCTAGTCACTACGGGGGAAGAGAGACCCAGTACTTC.

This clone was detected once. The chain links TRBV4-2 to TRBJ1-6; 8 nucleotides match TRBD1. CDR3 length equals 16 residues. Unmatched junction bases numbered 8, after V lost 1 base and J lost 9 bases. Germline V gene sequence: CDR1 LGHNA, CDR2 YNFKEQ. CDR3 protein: CASSQAGGRLRSPLHF. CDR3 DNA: TGTGCCAGCAGCCAAGCAGGGGGCCGTCTACGTTCACCCCTCCACTTT.

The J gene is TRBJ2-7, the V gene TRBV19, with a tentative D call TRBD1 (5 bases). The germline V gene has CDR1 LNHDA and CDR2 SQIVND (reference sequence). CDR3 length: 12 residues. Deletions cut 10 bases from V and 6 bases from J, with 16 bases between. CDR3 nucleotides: TGTGCCACCTCACCCAGGGTTTCCGAGCAGTACTTC. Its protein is CATSPRVSEQYF. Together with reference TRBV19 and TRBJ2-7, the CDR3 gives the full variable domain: DGGITQSPKYLFRKEGQNVTLSCEQNLNHDAMYWYRQDPGQGLRLIYYSQIVNDFQKGDIAEGYSVSREKKESFPLTVTSAQKNPTAFYLCATSPRVSEQYFGPGTRLTVT.

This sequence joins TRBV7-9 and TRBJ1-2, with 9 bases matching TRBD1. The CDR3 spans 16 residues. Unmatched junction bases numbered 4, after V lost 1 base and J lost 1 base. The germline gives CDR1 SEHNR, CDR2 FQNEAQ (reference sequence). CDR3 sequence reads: CASSLVKGQGNYGYTF. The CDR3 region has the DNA TGTGCCAGCAGCTTAGTTAAGGGACAGGGTAACTATGGCTACACCTTC.

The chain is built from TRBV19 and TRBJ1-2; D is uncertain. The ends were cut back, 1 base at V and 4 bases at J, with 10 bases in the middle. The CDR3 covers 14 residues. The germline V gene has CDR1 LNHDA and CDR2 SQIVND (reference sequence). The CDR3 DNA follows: TGTGCCAGTAGTATAGGCGTCGAATCCTATGGCTACACCTTC. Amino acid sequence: CASSIGVESYGYTF.

CDR3 protein: CAISEGGTGLYGYTF. As DNA, the CDR3 is TGTGCCATCAGTGAGGGAGGGACAGGTCTATATGGCTACACCTTC. The chain links TRBV10-3 to TRBJ1-2; 8 bases align to TRBD1. The V gene's germline CDR1 is ENHRY and CDR2 SYGVKD. CDR3 length: 15 residues. V lost 2 bases to trimming and J lost 5 bases; unmatched junction nucleotides: 7.

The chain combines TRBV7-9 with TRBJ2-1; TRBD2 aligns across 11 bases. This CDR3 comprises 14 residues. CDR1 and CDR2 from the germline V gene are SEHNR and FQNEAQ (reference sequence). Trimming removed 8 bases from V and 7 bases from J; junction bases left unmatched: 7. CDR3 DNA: TGTGCCAGCGCGACTAGCGGGACTGGAAATGAGCAGTTCTTC. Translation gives CASATSGTGNEQFF.

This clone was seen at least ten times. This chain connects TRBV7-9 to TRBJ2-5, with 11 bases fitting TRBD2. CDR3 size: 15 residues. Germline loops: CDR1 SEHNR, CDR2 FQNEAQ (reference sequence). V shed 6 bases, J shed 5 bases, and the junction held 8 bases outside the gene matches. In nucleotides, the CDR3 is TGTGCCAGCAGAAGGACTAGCGGGCGAACGGAGACCCAGTACTTC. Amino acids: CASRRTSGRTETQYF.

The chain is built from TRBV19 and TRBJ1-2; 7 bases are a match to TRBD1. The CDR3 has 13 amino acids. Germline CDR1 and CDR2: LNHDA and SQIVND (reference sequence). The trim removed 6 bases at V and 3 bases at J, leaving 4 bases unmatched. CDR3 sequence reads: CASSRGADYGYTF. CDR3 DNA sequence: TGTGCCAGTAGCAGGGGGGCAGACTATGGCTACACCTTC.

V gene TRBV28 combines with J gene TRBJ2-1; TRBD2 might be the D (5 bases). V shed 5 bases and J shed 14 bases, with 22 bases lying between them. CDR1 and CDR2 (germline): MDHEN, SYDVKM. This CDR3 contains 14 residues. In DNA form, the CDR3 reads TGTGCCAGCAGTCCCCAACTAGGTGTCTACAACGAGTTCTTC. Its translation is CASSPQLGVYNEFF.

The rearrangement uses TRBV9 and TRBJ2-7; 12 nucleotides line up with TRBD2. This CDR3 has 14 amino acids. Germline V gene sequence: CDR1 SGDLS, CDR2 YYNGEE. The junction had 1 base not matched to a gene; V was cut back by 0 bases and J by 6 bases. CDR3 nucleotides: TGTGCCAGCAGCGTAGGACTAGCGGGAGTCGAGCAGTACTTC. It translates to CASSVGLAGVEQYF.

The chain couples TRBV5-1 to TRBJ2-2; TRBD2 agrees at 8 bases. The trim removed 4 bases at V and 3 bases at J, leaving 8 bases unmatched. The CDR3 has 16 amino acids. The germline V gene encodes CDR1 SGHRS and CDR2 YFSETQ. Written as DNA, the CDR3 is TGCGCCAGCAGCCCTGGTCTAGCGGGCCACACCGGGGAGCTGTTTTTT. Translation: CASSPGLAGHTGELFF.

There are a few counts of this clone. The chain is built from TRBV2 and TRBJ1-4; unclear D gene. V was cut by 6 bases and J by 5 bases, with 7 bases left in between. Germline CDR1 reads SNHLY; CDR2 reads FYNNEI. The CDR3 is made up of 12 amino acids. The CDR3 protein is CASSFINEKLFF. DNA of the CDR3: TGTGCCAGCAGCTTTATAAATGAAAAACTGTTTTTT.

The CDR3 protein is CASSLEGTSGNPTQYF. Here the CDR3 DNA reads TGTGCCAGCAGCTTAGAGGGGACTAGCGGGAACCCAACGCAGTATTTT. This sequence joins TRBV11-1 and TRBJ2-3; 13 bases are shared with TRBD2. The CDR3 covers 16 residues. J gave up 9 bases and V 1 base, and 7 bases lay outside the gene matches. CDR1 and CDR2 (germline): SGHAT, FQDESV (reference sequence).

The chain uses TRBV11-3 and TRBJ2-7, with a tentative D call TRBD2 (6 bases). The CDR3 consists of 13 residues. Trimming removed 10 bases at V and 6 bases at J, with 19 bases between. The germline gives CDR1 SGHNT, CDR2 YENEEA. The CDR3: CATHNGGLSEQYF. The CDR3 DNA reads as TGTGCCACCCACAACGGGGGTCTCAGCGAGCAGTACTTC.

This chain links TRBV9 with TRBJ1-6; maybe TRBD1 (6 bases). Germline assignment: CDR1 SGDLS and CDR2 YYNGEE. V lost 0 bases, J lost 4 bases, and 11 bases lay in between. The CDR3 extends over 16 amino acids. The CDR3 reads CASSVGGQPYNSPLHF. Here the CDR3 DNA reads TGTGCCAGCAGCGTAGGTGGACAGCCATATAATTCACCCCTCCACTTT.

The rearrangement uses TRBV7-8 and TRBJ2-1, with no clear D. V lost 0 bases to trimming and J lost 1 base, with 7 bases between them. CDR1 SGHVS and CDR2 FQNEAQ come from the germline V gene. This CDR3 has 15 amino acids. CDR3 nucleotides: TGTGCCAGCAGCTTAGCGGTAGAATCCTACAATGAGCAGTTCTTC. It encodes CASSLAVESYNEQFF.

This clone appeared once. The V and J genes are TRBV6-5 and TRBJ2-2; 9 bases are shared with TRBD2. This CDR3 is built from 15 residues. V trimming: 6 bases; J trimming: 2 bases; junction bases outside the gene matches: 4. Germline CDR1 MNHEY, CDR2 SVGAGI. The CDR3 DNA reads TGTGCCAGCAGCTCTAGCGGGGTCAACACCGGGGAGCTGTTTTTT. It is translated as CASSSSGVNTGELFF.

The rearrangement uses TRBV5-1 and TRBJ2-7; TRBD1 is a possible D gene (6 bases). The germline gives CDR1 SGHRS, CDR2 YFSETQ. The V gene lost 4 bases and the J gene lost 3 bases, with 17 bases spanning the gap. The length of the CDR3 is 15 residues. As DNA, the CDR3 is TGCGCCAGCAGCCAAGACAGGCGGAAGGTCTACGAGCAGTACTTC. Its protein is CASSQDRRKVYEQYF.

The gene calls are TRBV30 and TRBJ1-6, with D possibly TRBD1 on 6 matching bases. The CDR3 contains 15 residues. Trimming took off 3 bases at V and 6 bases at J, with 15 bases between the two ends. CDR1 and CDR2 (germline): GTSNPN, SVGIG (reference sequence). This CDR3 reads CAWRAQGLGNSPLHF. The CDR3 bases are TGTGCCTGGAGGGCCCAGGGGTTGGGTAATTCACCCCTCCACTTT.

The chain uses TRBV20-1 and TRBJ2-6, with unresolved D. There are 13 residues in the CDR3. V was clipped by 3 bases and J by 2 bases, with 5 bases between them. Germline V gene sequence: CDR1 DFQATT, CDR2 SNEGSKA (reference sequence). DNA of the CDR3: TGCAGTGCTAGTTTAGCTGGGGCCAACGTCCTGACTTTC. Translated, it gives CSASLAGANVLTF.

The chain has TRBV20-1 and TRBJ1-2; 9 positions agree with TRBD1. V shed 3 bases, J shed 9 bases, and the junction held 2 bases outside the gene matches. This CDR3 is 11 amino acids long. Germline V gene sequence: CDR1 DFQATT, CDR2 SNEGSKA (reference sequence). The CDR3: CSARGTGSYTF. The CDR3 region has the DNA TGCAGTGCTAGGGGGACAGGGAGCTACACCTTC.

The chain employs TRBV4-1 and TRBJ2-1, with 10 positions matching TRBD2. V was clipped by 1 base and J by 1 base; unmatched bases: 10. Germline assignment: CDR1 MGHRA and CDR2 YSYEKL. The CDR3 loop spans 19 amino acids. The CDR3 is CASSQVRLAGVRSYNEQFF. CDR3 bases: TGCGCCAGCAGCCAAGTTCGGCTAGCGGGAGTTCGGTCCTACAATGAGCAGTTCTTC.